This record covers a single T cell receptor (beta chain). The V gene lost 7 bases and the J gene lost 4 bases, with 10 bases spanning the gap. The CDR3 has 12 residues. Germline V gene lookup returns CDR1 MNHNS and CDR2 SASEGT. These data belong to a study of OX40 agonist ivuxolimab in advanced cancers. Assay used: immunoSEQ multiplex PCR; TCRdb lists only in-frame clones, some missing. The table lists tens of thousands of clones, around 86% of them singletons. Sample: CD4+ or CD8+ T cells sorted from blood, taken in a trial of the OX40 agonist ivuxolimab. V gene TRBV6-1 combines with J gene TRBJ1-1; D unresolved. This sequence was found in an adult with an advanced solid tumor such as melanoma, head and neck, liver or kidney cancer. The CDR3 sequence is CASNVHRTEAFF. The DNA for the CDR3 is TGTGCCAGCAATGTACACCGCACTGAAGCTTTCTTT.